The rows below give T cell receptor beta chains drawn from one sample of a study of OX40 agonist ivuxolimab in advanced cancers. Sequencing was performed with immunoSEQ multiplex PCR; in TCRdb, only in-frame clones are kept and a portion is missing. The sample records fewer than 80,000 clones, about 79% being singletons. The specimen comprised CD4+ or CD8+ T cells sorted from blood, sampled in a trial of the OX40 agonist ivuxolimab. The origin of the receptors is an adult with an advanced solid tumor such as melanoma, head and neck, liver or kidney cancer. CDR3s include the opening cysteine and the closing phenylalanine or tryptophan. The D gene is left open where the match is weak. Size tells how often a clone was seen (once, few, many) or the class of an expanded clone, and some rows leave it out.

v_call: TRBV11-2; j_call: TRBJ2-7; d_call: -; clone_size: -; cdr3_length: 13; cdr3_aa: CASSLDRVYEQYF; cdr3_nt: TGTGCCAGCAGCTTAGATAGGGTTTACGAGCAGTACTTC
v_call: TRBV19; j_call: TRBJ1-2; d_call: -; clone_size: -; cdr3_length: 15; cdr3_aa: CASNPKKTGGYGYTF; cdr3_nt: TGTGCCAGTAACCCAAAGAAGACAGGCGGCTATGGCTACACCTTC
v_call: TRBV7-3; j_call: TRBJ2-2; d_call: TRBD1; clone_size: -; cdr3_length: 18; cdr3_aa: CASSLFSPGQGSTGELFF; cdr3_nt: TGTGCCAGCAGCTTATTTAGCCCGGGACAGGGCTCCACCGGGGAGCTGTTTTTT
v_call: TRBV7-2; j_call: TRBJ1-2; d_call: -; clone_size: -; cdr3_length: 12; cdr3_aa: CASSLVNYGYTF; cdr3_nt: TGTGCCAGCAGCTTAGTCAACTATGGCTACACCTTC
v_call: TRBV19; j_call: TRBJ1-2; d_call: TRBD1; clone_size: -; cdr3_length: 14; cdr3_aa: CASTTGQGAVGYTF; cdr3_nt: TGTGCCAGTACTACGGGGCAGGGGGCCGTCGGCTACACCTTC
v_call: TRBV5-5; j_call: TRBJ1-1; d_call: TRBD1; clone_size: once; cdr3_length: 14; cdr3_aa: CASSFGQVNTEAFF; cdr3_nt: TGTGCCAGCAGCTTTGGACAGGTTAACACTGAAGCTTTCTTT
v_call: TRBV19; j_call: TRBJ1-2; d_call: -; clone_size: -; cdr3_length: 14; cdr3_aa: CASSEGGISHGYTF; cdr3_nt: TGTGCCAGTAGCGAGGGGGGGATTAGCCATGGCTACACCTTC
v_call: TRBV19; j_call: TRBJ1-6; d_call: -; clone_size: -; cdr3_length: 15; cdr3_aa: CASSPVGHDNSPLHF; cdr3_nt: TGTGCCAGTAGTCCCGTAGGGCACGACAATTCACCCCTCCACTTT
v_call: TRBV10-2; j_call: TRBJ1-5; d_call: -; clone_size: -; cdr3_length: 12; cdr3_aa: CASSVGDQPQHF; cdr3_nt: TGCGCCAGCAGTGTAGGCGATCAGCCCCAGCATTTT
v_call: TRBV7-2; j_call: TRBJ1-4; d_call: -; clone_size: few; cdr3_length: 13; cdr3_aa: CATSRAENEKLFF; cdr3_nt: TGTGCCACATCCAGGGCGGAGAATGAAAAACTGTTTTTT
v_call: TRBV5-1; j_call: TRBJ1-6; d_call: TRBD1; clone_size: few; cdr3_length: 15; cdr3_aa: CASSLAVQGNSPLHF; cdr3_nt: TGCGCCAGCAGCTTGGCGGTACAGGGGAATTCACCCCTCCACTTT
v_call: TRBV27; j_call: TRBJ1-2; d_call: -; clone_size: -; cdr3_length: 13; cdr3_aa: CASSFSGVEGYTF; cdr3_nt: TGTGCCAGCAGTTTCTCAGGGGTGGAGGGCTACACCTTC
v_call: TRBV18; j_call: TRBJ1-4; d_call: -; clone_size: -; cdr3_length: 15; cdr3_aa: CASSRGTPSREKLFF; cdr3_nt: TGTGCCAGCTCTCGAGGGACACCTTCTAGGGAAAAACTGTTTTTT
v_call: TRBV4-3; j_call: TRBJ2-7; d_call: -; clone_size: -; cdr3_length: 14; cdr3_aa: CASSQDMAGYEQYF; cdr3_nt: TGCGCCAGCAGCCAAGATATGGCAGGCTACGAGCAGTACTTC
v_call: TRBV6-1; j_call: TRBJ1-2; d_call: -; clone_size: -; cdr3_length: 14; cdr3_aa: CALGRGGPFYGYTF; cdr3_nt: TGTGCCCTGGGCAGGGGCGGCCCGTTCTATGGCTACACCTTC
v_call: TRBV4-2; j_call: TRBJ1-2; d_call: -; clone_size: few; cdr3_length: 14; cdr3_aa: CASSQVTSDYGYTF; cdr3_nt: TGTGCCAGCAGCCAAGTGACCAGTGACTATGGCTACACCTTC
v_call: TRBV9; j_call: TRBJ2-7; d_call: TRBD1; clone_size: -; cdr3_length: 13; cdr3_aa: CASSIKTGYEQYF; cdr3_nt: TGTGCCAGCAGCATAAAGACAGGGTACGAGCAGTACTTC
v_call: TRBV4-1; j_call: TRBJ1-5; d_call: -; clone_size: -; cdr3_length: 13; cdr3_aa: CASSQERGQPQHF; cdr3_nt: TGCGCCAGCAGCCAAGAAAGGGGTCAGCCCCAGCATTTT
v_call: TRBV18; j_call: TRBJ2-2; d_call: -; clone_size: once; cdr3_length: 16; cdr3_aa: CASSPLRGINTGELFF; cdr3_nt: TGTGCCAGCTCACCATTGAGGGGGATCAACACCGGGGAGCTGTTTTTT
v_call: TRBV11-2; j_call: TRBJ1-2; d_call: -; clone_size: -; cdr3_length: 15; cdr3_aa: CASSPTLDPNYGYTF; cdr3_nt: TGTGCCAGCAGCCCCACATTAGACCCTAACTATGGCTACACCTTC
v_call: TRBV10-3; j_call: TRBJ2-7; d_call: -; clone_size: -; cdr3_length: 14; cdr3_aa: CAISELGNGYEQYF; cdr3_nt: TGTGCCATCAGTGAACTGGGTAATGGGTACGAGCAGTACTTC
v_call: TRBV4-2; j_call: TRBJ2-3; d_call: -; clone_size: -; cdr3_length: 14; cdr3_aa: CASSQEKGPDTQYF; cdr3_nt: TGTGCCAGCAGCCAAGAGAAGGGCCCAGATACGCAGTATTTT